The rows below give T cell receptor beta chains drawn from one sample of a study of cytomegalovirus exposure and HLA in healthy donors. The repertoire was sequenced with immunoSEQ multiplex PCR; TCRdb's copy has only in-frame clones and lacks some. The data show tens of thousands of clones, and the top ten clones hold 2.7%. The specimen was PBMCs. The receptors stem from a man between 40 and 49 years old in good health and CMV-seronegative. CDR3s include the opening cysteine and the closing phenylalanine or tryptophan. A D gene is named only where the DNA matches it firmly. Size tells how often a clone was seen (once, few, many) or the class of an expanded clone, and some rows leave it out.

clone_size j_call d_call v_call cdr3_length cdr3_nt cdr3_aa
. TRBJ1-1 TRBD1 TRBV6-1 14 TGTGCCAGCAGTGTTGACAGGGCCAACACTGAAGCTTTCTTT CASSVDRANTEAFF
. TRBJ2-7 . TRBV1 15 TGCACCAGCAGCCTAAGACAGTCTAGACCCTACGAGCAGTACTTC CTSSLRQSRPYEQYF
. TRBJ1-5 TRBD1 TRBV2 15 TGTGCCAGCAGCTTAGGACAGGTCGGTAATCAGCCCCAGCATTTT CASSLGQVGNQPQHF
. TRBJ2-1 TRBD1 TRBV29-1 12 TGCAGCGGGGGACAGGGGGAAAATGAGCAGTTCTTC CSGGQGENEQFF
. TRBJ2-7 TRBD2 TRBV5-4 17 TGTGCCAGCAGCTTGATCGGTGCTCGGACGGGGGGCTACGAGCAGTACTTC CASSLIGARTGGYEQYF
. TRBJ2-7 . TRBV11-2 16 TGTGCCAGCAGCAAAACAGGGGGGGGGTTCGCCTACGAGCAGTACTTC CASSKTGGGFAYEQYF
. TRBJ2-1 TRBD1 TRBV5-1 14 TGCGCCAGCAGCAAGGACAGGCCCTACAATGAGCAGTTCTTC CASSKDRPYNEQFF
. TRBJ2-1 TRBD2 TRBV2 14 TGTGCCACCTTTTTGCGGGGGAGGTACAATGAGCAGTTCTTC CATFLRGRYNEQFF
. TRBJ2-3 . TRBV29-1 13 TGCAGCGTTGATCGGACAAGCACAGATACGCAGTATTTT CSVDRTSTDTQYF
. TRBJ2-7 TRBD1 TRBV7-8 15 TGTGCCAGCAGCGCCAGGGACAGGGGGTCACCCGAGCAGTACTTC CASSARDRGSPEQYF
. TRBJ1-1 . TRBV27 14 TGTGCCAGCAGTTTATACTCAGGGGCCACTGAAGCTTTCTTT CASSLYSGATEAFF
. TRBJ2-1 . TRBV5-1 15 TGCGCCAGCAGCTTGGAGGGGGTCTCCTACAATGAGCAGTTCTTC CASSLEGVSYNEQFF
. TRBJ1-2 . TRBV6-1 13 TGTGCCAGCAGTCCTCGGGGGAACTATGGCTACACCTTC CASSPRGNYGYTF
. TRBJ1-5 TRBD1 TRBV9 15 TGTGCCAGCAGCGCCGGGACAGGAAGCAATCAGCCCCAGCATTTT CASSAGTGSNQPQHF
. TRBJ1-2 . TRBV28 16 TGTGCCAGCACCCGGGACGCCCCGGGGGCTAACTATGGCTACACCTTC CASTRDAPGANYGYTF
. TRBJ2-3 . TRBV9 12 TGTGCCAGCAGCTCGAGCACAGATACGCAGTATTTT CASSSSTDTQYF
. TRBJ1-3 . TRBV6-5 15 TGTGCCAGCAGATTTGCACCAGACTCTGGAAACACCATATATTTT CASRFAPDSGNTIYF
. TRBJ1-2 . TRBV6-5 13 TGTGCCAGCAGCAACAGGGAGAACTATGGCTACACCTTC CASSNRENYGYTF
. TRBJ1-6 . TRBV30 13 TGTGCCTCAACCAGGGGATACAATTCACCCCTCCACTTT CASTRGYNSPLHF
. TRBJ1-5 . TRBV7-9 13 TGTGCCAGCAGCCCAGGGAGGGCTCAGCCCCAGCATTTT CASSPGRAQPQHF
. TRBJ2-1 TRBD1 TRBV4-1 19 TGCGCCAGCAGCCCGGACAGGATGATCACAACCAGGAGAGACAATGAGCAGTTCTTC CASSPDRMITTRRDNEQFF
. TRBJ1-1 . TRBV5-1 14 TGCGCCAGCAGCTTGGGGCCCTCGAACACTGAAGCTTTCTTT CASSLGPSNTEAFF
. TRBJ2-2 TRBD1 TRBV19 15 TGTGCCAGTAGTAGAGACAGGGGGAACACCGGGGAGCTGTTTTTT CASSRDRGNTGELFF
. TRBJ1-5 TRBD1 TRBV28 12 TGTGCCAGCAGTGTGGACAGGGCTCCCCAGCATTTT CASSVDRAPQHF
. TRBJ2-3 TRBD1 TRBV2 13 TGTGCCAGCAATGAGGGGGCGAAAGATACGCAGTATTTT CASNEGAKDTQYF
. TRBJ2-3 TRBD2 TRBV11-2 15 TGTGCCAGCAAACCCAGCGGGGGGGCCACAGATACGCAGTATTTT CASKPSGGATDTQYF
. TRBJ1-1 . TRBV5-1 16 TGCGCCAGCAGCTTGGTGCCAACAACCCAGGGCGCTGAAGCTTTCTTT CASSLVPTTQGAEAFF
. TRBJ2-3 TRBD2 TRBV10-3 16 TGTGCCATCAGTGAGTCCGCAGCGGGGGGCCCAGATACGCAGTATTTT CAISESAAGGPDTQYF
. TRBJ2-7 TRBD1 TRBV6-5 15 TGTGCCAGCAGCCCAGCCGGGACAGGGAATTACGAGCAGTACTTC CASSPAGTGNYEQYF
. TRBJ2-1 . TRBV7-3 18 TGTGCCAGCAGCTTGGGAAGATACGGGATCAGCTCCTACAATGAGCAGTTCTTC CASSLGRYGISSYNEQFF
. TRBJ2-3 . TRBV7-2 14 TGTGCCAGCAGCGGAGGGACCCGCGGAGATACGCAGTATTTT CASSGGTRGDTQYF
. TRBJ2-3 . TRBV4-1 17 TGCGCCAGCAGCCAAGATCCCTATACTGCCTCTCGCGATACGCAGTATTTT CASSQDPYTASRDTQYF
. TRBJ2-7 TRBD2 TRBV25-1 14 TGTGCCAGCAGCCGTAGCGGGGGGACCTACGAGCAGTACTTC CASSRSGGTYEQYF
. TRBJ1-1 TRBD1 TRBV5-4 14 TGTGCCAGCAGCTGGGGACAGTCCTCTCAGGAGGCTTTCTTT CASSWGQSSQEAFF
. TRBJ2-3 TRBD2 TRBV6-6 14 TGTGCCAGCAGTTACTGGGGGGGACCGGATACGCAGTATTTT CASSYWGGPDTQYF
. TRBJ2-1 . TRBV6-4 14 TGTGCCAGCAGTGTCAGCTGGGAGAGCTTGAAGCAGTTCTTC CASSVSWESLKQFF
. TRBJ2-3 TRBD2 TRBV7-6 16 TGTGCCAGCAGCTTACTAGCGGGGACTTTCACAGATACGCAGTATTTT CASSLLAGTFTDTQYF
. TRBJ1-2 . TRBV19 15 TGTGCCAGTAGTATATTGGGGGCCGGGTACTATGGCTACACCTTC CASSILGAGYYGYTF
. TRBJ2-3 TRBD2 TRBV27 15 TGTGCCAGCAGTTTATCCGGGGGGGATTTTGATACGCAGTATTTT CASSLSGGDFDTQYF
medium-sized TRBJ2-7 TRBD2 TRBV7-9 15 TGTGCCAGCAGCAATCTAGCGGGGCCCTCCTACGAGCAGTACTTC CASSNLAGPSYEQYF
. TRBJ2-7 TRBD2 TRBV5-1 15 TGCGCCAGCAGCTTGGCCCGGGGGGACTCCTACGAGCAGTACTTC CASSLARGDSYEQYF
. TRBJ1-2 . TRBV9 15 TGTGCCAGCAGCGCCCCATTCCATCGGGAATATGGCTACACCTTC CASSAPFHREYGYTF
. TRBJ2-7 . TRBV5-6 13 TGTGCCAGCAGCTTCACAGGGTTCAACGAGCAGTACTTC CASSFTGFNEQYF